This T cell receptor (beta chain) emerged from a study of beta chain features in type 1 diabetes. CD45RO/CCR7/CD25/CD127/CD95/CD27 staining was used to isolate CD4+ naive, central memory, regulatory and stem cell-like memory cells by sorting. Sorted populations all had greater than 98% purity. Of the isolated RNA, all was reverse transcribed, and so the sequenced material was expressed TCRB transcripts. Only in-frame clones appear in the TCRdb table, and some are missing; sequencing was by immunoSEQ multiplex PCR. The sample contains roughly 400,000 clones, approximately 14% of which appear only once. This CDR3 has 13 residues. Between the trimmed V and J ends, which lost 4 bases and 2 bases, there was a span of 9 bases. From germline, CDR1 is MGHDK and CDR2 SYGVNS.

The sample was naive CD4+ T cells from blood. This receptor was obtained from a man aged 25-40 years in good health. This chain uses TRBV25-1 with TRBJ2-7; weak D call: TRBD1 (5 bases). CDR3 in DNA: TGTGCCAGCAGTGTCTCAGGGACCTACGAGCAGTACTTC. Encoded protein: CASSVSGTYEQYF.